This T cell receptor (beta chain) was identified during a study of blood T cells in healthy people across ages. Study observations and caveats: Both naive CD4+ cell counts and diversity were greater in long-lived donors than in aged donors.

With regard to this clonotype: Antigen specificity is unknown.

The germline gives CDR1 SQVTM, CDR2 ANQGSEA. The CDR3 contains 17 residues. The V segment lost 6 bases and the J segment 3 bases; nucleotides outside the gene matches: 11. Through a sample-barcoded 5' primer and a J-beta primer mix, a second PCR was run for roughly 6 to 11 cycles. TCRdb recomputed calls from the 5' RACE reads with MiXCR, one row per CDR3 protein. The sample has hundreds of thousands of distinct CDR3 sequences, under 70% seen once. Sequencing was done on a sample of blood. J is TRBJ2-3 and V is TRBV29-1, with 14 bases matching TRBD2. The sequence was collected from a man in his 60s in good health. The DNA for the CDR3 is TGCAGCGTGGCCAGACTAGCGGGGGGGCCAAGGACAGATACGCAGTATTTT. As protein: CSVARLAGGPRTDTQYF.